This TCR beta chain is from a study of blood T cell repertoires in COVID-19. Germline CDR1 is SEHNR and CDR2 is FQNEAQ (reference sequence). This CDR3 is built from 13 residues. Between the trimmed V and J ends, which lost 5 bases and 5 bases, there was a span of 11 bases. Repertoires were generated with immunoSEQ multiplex PCR, while TCRdb's copy carries only in-frame clones and drops some. The sample carries some 170,000 clones, about 85% recorded once. This clone has only one observation. The clonotype comes from a woman in her sixties with acute or convalescent COVID-19. The chain combines TRBV7-9 with TRBJ2-3, with D unclear. The sample was peripheral blood. The CDR3 nucleotides read TGTGCCAGCAGCCCGGTAAACCTAGATACGCAGTATTTT. Encoded protein: CASSPVNLDTQYF. Using reference TRBV7-9 and TRBJ2-3 for the parts outside the CDR3, the full variable domain is DTGVSQNPRHKITKRGQNVTFRCDPISEHNRLYWYRQTLGQGPEFLTYFQNEAQLEKSRLLSDRFSAERPKGSFSTLEIQRTEQGDSAMYLCASSPVNLDTQYFGPGTRLTVL.